This is a list of T cell receptor beta chains from one sample in a study of cytomegalovirus exposure and HLA in healthy donors. The protocol was immunoSEQ multiplex PCR, while the TCRdb copy is restricted to in-frame clones and leaves out a portion. Among about 100,000 clones listed, almost 80% were seen once. The source material was PBMCs. These receptors came from a man between 60 and 70 years old in good health and CMV-seropositive. The CDR3 runs from the conserved cysteine through the conserved F or W. The D gene is left open where the match is weak. Rows give clone size only sometimes, using once, few, many, or a class for an expanded clone.

TRBV19	.	TRBJ2-4	TRBD1	CASRNNWGQQYF	TGTGCCAGTAGAAATAATTGGGGACAGCAGTACTTC
TRBV18	.	TRBJ2-3	.	CASSSPDTQYF	TGTGCCAGCTCAAGCCCAGATACGCAGTATTTT
TRBV7-9	.	TRBJ1-2	.	CASSPSGGVNYGYTF	TGTGCCAGCAGCCCGTCCGGAGGGGTCAACTATGGCTACACCTTC
TRBV5-6	.	TRBJ1-2	.	CASSFAGTYTF	TGTGCCAGCAGCTTTGCCGGGACTTACACCTTC
TRBV5-1	.	TRBJ2-3	.	CASSFAQGFGTDTQYF	TGCGCCAGCAGCTTCGCACAGGGCTTTGGCACAGATACGCAGTATTTT
TRBV21-1	.	TRBJ2-2	.	CASSREGTGGNTGELFF	TGTGCCAGCAGCCGAGAAGGGACAGGGGGTAACACCGGGGAGCTGTTTTTT
TRBV5-4	.	TRBJ2-7	TRBD2	CASSKSGGASYEQYF	TGTGCCAGCAGCAAGAGCGGGGGGGCCTCCTACGAGCAGTACTTC
TRBV9	.	TRBJ1-4	.	CASSSGSSNEKLFF	TGTGCCAGCAGCTCCGGTAGTAGTAATGAAAAACTGTTTTTT
TRBV6-5	.	TRBJ2-1	TRBD1	CASSFRGLSYNEQFF	TGTGCCAGCAGTTTCAGGGGGCTATCCTACAATGAGCAGTTCTTC
TRBV7-2	.	TRBJ2-1	TRBD2	CASNPPGGGAFYEQFF	TGTGCCAGCAACCCCCCGGGCGGGGGGGCTTTCTATGAGCAGTTCTTC
TRBV28	.	TRBJ2-7	.	CASSFLTAGAEQYF	TGTGCCAGCAGTTTTTTGACGGCGGGGGCCGAGCAGTACTTC
TRBV18	once	TRBJ1-1	.	CASSRSSGYTEAFF	TGTGCCAGCTCACGGTCCAGCGGGTACACTGAAGCTTTCTTT
TRBV29-1	.	TRBJ1-5	.	CSVGQGVGDQPQHF	TGCAGCGTTGGCCAGGGCGTGGGTGATCAGCCCCAGCATTTT
TRBV27	.	TRBJ2-5	.	CASSPKRVPQETQYF	TGTGCCAGCAGCCCTAAGAGGGTGCCCCAAGAGACCCAGTACTTC
TRBV18	.	TRBJ1-1	TRBD1	CASSPLGQGEAFF	TGTGCCAGCTCACCACTTGGACAGGGTGAAGCTTTCTTT